This record looks at one TCR beta chain sequence and its context. Its antigen is unknown. TCRdb's table, derived via immunoSEQ multiplex PCR, lists solely in-frame clones and lacks some. The table has 380,000 or so clones, about 80% seen once; the top ten hold about 7.4%. Specified treatment: 15 to 20 received Ad26.COV2.S at low or high dose, single or two shots; about five received placebo; per-sample allocation not given. The investigators took samples on day 63 after the first vaccine or placebo injection. The data were obtained in a study of Ad26.COV2.S vaccination and SARS-CoV-2 variants. Study-wide results and limits: Comparability of non-spike TCR breadth was observed across vaccine and placebo recipients. Total T cell responses, in the TCR breadth and depth analyses, may have been underestimated.

Germline loops: CDR1 LGHDT, CDR2 YNNKEL (reference sequence). The CDR3 totals 14 residues. V was trimmed by 4 bases and J by 7 bases, leaving 13 bases between them. This chain connects TRBV3-1 (or the pseudogene TRBV3-2) to TRBJ1-4; D is unresolved. The sample consisted of peripheral blood, taken in a trial of Ad26.COV2.S vaccine versus placebo. The receptor was derived from a person between 18 and 60 years old who received the Ad26.COV2.S COVID-19 vaccine or a placebo. The CDR3 loop is CASSRVSTGEKLFF. CDR3 nucleotide sequence: TGTGCCAGCAGCCGGGTGTCAACCGGTGAAAAACTGTTTTTT.